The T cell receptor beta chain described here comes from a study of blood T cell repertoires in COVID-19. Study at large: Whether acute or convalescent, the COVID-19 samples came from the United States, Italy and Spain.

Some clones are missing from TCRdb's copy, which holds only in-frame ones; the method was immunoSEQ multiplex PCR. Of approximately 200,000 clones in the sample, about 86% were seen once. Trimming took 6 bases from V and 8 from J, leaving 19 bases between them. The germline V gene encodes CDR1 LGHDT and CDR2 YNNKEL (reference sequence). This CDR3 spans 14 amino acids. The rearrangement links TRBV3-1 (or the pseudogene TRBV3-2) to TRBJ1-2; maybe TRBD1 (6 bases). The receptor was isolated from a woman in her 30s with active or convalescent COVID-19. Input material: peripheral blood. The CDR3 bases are TGTGCCAGCAGGCCAGTTACAGGGACGCGGGGCTACACCTTC. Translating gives CASRPVTGTRGYTF.